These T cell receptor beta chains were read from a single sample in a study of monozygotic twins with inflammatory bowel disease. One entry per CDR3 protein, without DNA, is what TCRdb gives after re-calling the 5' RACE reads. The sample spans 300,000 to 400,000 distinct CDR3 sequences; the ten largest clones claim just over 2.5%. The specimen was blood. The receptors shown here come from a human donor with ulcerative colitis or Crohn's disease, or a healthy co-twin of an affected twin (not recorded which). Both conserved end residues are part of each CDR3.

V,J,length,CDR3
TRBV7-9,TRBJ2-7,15,CASSQPWTGGYEQYF
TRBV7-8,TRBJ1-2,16,CASSLEPQGVDYGYTF
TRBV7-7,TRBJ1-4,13,CASSLSTGEKLFF
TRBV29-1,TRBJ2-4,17,CSVEDWGPRGGENIQYF
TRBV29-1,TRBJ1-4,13,CSVRTGRDEKLFF
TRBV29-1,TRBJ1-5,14,CSVIPTGGNQPQHF
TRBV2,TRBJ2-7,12,CASRRQGNEQYF
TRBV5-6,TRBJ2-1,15,CASSFGRGPYNEQYF
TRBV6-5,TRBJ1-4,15,CASIHLQGSGEKLFF
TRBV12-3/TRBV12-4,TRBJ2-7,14,CASSSGTGTYEQYF
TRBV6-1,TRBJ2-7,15,CASREDTRGTYEQYF
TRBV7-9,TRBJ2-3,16,CASSLVGGTGTDTQYF
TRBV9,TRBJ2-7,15,CASSVAQGSSYEQYF
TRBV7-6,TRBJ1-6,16,CASSHRGDLTDSPLHF
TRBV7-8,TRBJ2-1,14,CASSSPPGYNEQFF
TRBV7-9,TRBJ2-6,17,CASPRSPGNSGANVLTF
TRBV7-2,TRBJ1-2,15,CASSILRQANYGYTF
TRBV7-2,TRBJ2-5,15,CASSFGGAAGETQYF
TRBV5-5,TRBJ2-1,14,CASSRGPPYNEQFF
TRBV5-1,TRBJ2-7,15,CASSASGANSYEQYF
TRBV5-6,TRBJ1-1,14,CASSWGQGVTEAFF
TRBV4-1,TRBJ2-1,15,CASSYSSGGYNEQFF
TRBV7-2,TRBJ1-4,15,CASSLGGTGAEKLFF
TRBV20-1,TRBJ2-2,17,CSARDPDFGANTGELFF
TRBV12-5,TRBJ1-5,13,CASAREPIQPQHF
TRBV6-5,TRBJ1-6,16,CASSYAHRGSGSPLHF
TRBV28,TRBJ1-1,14,CASILRGEGSEAFF
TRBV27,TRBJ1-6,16,CASSPVHSSYNSPLHF
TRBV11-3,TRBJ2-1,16,CASSLAAGMGYNEQFF
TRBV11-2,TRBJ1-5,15,CASSLVGGSVHPQHF
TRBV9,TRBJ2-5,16,CASSVATSGGAETQYF
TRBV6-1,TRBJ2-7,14,CASRAGTGSYEQYF
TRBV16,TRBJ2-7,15,CASSQPAVNLYEQYF
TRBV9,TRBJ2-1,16,CASSAWGRATFNEQFF
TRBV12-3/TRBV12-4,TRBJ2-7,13,CASRRRVAYEQYF
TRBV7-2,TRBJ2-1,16,CASSYRTSGGESEQFF
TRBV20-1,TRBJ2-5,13,CSAPWDSQETQYF
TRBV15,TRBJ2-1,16,CATSRDWGSLLNEQFF
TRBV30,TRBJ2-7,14,CAWATGTAAYEQYF
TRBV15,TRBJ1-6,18,CATSRDKGTATLNSPLHF
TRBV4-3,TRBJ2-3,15,CASSLDRGQLDTQYF
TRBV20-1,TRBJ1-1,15,CSATTDGGRNTEAFF
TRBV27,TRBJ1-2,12,CASSSGLYGYTF
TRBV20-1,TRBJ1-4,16,CSARPPGGSRGEKLFF
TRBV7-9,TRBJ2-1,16,CASRLPGTGAYNEQFF
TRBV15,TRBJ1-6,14,CATSAGTGGPPLHF
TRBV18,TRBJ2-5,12,CASSPGMETQYF
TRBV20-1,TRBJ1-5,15,CSARDPLGSNQPQHF
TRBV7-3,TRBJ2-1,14,CASSLVGTSNEQFF
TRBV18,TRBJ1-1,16,CASSLRQVPENTEAFF
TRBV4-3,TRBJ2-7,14,CASSQDPLAGEQYF